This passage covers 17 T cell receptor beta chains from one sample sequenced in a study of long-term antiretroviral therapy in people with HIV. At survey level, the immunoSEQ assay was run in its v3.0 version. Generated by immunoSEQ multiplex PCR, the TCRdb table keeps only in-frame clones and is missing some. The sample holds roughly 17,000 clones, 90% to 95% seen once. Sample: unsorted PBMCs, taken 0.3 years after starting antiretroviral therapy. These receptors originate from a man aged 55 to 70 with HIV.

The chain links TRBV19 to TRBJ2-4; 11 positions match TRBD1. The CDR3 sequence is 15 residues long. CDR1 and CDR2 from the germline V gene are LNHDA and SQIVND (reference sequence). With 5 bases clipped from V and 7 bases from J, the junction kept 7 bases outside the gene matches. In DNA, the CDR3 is TGTGCCAGTAGTCCTGACCGGGACAGGGGGAACATTCAGTACTTC. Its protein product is CASSPDRDRGNIQYF.

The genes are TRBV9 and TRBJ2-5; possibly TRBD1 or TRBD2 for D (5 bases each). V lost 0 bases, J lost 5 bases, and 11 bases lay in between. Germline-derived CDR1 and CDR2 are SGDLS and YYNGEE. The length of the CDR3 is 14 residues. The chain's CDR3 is CASSVEDWGETQYF. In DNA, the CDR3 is TGTGCCAGCAGCGTAGAAGATTGGGGGGAGACCCAGTACTTC.

The CDR3 DNA reads as TGCAGCGTATCTATCCCATGGCCTAGCGGCGAGCAGTACTTC. As protein: CSVSIPWPSGEQYF. This chain links TRBV29-1 with TRBJ2-7; 7 nucleotides line up with TRBD2. CDR1 is SQVTM, CDR2 ANQGSEA, per germline. This CDR3 has 14 residues. J lost 6 bases, V lost 6 bases, and 14 bases had no gene match.

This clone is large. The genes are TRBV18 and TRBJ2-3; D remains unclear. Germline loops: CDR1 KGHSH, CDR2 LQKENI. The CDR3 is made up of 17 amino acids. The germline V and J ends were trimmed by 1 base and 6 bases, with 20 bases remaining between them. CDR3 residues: CASSPLTGRETVDTQYF. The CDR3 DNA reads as TGTGCCAGCTCACCACTCACGGGTAGGGAAACGGTGGATACGCAGTATTTT.

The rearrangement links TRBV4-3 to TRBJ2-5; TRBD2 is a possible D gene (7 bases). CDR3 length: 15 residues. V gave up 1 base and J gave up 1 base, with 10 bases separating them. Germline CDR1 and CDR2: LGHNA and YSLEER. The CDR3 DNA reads TGCGCCAGCAGCCAAGGGGGGGGCCTCCAAGAGACCCAGTACTTC. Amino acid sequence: CASSQGGGLQETQYF.

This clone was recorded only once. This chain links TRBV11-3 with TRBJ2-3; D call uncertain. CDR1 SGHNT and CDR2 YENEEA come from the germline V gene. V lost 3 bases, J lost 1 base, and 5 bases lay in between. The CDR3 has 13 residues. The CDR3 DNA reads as TGTGCCAGCAGCTTCCGTGGCACAGATACGCAGTATTTT. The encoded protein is CASSFRGTDTQYF.

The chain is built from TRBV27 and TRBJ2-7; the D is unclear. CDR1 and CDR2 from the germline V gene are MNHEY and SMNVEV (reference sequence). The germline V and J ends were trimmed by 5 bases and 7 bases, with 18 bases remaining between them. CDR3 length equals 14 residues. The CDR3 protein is CASSPARVSREQYF. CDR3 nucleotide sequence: TGTGCCAGCAGTCCCGCTCGGGTGTCGAGGGAGCAGTACTTC.

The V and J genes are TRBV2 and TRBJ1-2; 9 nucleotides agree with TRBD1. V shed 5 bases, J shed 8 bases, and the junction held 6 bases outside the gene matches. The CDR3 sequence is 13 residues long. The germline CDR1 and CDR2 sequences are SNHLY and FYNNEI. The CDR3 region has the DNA TGTGCCAGCAGTCTCGACAGGGGGTACGGCTACACCTTC. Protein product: CASSLDRGYGYTF.

The CDR3 region has the DNA TGTGCCTGGACTTTGGGGGGGGCGAGCACAGATACGCAGTATTTT. This translates into CAWTLGGASTDTQYF. This chain links TRBV30 with TRBJ2-3; D is possibly TRBD2 (7 bases). This CDR3 contains 15 residues. Germline V CDR1 and CDR2: GTSNPN, SVGIG (reference sequence). Trimming left V 4 bases short and J 0 bases short, with 14 bases between.

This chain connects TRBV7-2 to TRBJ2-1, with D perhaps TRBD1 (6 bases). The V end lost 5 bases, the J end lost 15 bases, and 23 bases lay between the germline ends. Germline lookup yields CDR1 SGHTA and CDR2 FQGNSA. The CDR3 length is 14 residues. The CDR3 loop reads CASSQLTGPGFRFF. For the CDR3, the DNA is TGTGCCAGCAGCCAGCTTACAGGGCCGGGCTTTCGGTTCTTC. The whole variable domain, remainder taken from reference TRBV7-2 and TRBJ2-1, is GAGVSQSPSNKVTEKGKDVELRCDPISGHTALYWYRQSLGQGLEFLIYFQGNSAPDKSGLPSDRFSAERTGGSVSTLTIQRTQQEDSAVYLCASSQLTGPGFRFFGPGTRLTVL.

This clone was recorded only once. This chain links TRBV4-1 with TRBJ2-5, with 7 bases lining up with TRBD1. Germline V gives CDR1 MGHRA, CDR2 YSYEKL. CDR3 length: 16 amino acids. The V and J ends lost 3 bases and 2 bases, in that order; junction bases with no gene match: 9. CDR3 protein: CASSQGDRVPQETQYF. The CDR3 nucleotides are TGCGCCAGCAGCCAGGGAGACAGGGTTCCACAAGAGACCCAGTACTTC.

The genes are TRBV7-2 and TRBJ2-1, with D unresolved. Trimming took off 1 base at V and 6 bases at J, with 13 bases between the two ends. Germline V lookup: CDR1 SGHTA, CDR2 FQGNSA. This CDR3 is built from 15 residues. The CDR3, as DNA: TGTGCCAGCAGCTTAGAACCCGGACGAAGCAATGAGCAGTTCTTC. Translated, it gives CASSLEPGRSNEQFF. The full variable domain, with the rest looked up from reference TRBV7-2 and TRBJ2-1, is GAGVSQSPSNKVTEKGKDVELRCDPISGHTALYWYRQSLGQGLEFLIYFQGNSAPDKSGLPSDRFSAERTGGSVSTLTIQRTQQEDSAVYLCASSLEPGRSNEQFFGPGTRLTVL.

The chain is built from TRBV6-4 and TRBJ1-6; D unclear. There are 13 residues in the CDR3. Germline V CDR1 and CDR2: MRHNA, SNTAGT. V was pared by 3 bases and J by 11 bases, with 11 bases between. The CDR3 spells CASSDGGYPPLHF. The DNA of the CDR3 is TGTGCCAGCAGTGATGGAGGTTATCCACCCCTCCACTTT.

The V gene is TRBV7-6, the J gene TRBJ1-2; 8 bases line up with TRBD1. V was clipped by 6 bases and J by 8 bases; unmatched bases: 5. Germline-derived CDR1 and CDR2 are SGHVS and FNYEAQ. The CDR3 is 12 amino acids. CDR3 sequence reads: CASRSGGVGYTF. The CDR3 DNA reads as TGTGCCAGCAGGTCAGGGGGCGTCGGCTACACCTTC.

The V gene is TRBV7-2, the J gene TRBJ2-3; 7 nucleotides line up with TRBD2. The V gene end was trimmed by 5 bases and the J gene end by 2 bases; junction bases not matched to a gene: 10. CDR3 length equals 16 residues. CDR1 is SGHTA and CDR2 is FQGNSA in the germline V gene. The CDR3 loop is CASSPWGSGSTDTQYF. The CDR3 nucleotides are TGTGCCAGCAGCCCCTGGGGTAGCGGGTCCACAGATACGCAGTATTTT.

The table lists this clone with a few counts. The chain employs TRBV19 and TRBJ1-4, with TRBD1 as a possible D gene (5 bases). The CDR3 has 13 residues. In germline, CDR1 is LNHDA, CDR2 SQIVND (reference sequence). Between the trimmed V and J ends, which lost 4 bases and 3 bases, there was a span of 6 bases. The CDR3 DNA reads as TGTGCCAGTAGTACGACAGCTAATGAAAAACTGTTTTTT. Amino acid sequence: CASSTTANEKLFF. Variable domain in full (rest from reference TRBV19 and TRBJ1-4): DGGITQSPKYLFRKEGQNVTLSCEQNLNHDAMYWYRQDPGQGLRLIYYSQIVNDFQKGDIAEGYSVSREKKESFPLTVTSAQKNPTAFYLCASSTTANEKLFFGSGTQLSVL.

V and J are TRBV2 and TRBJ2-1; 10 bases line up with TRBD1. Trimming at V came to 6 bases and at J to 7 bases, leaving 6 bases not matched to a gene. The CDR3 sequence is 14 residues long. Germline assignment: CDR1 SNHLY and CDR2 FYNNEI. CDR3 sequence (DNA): TGTGCCAGCAGACCGGGACAGGGGATTAATGAGCAGTTCTTC. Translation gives CASRPGQGINEQFF.